This T cell receptor beta chain originates from a study of blood T cells in healthy people across ages (dated by TCRdb to between 2015 and 2017). About the study as a whole: In model experiments, roughly one uniquely barcoded TCR beta cDNA molecule per two T cells was captured by template switching. Two additional independent replicas of 1 million unique cDNA reads from the same blood draw were analyzed for two donors (one aged 18 to 30 and one aged 80 or older). Four age groups were formed from the donors: young (average 16 years), middle-aged (more than 35), aged (over 55) and long-lived (roughly 88). Age-related changes in TCR beta repertoire diversity were measured in the study by deep sequencing normalized with unique cDNA molecular identifiers. To avoid experimental bias, donors of different ages were spread randomly across the sequencing lanes.

Systemically healthy Caucasian individuals from Russia, 35 to 50 in total and aged roughly 6 to 100 years, were included as donors. Approximately 9.7 milliliters of peripheral blood were drawn from each donor into EDTA-treated Vacutainer tubes. Ficoll-Paque density-gradient centrifugation was used to isolate PBMCs, with at least 6.5 million per sample. Total RNA was extracted from PBMCs with Trizol reagent, with at least 5.5 micrograms obtained per sample. For every donor, an aliquot of PBMCs went through flow cytometry to measure the percentages of naive CD45RAhigh/CD27high T cells. The V and J ends are trimmed by 6 bases and 0 bases, leaving 20 bases between them. The CDR3 runs 18 amino acids, cysteine and phenylalanine included. Only CDR3 DNA remains: 54 bases, in frame from the first base. The germline V gene yields SNHLY for CDR1 and FYNNEI for CDR2. The library came from 5' RACE. Reads for this sample came from an Illumina HiSeq 2500. The second PCR ran for roughly 7 to 12 cycles and used a J-beta primer mix along with a sample-barcoded 5' primer. A unique molecular identifier was introduced onto each TCR beta cDNA molecule by a template-switch 5' adaptor carrying 12 random nucleotides. Each sample yielded at least 3 million CDR3-containing paired-end reads. The Mint cDNA synthesis kit, primed by a TRBC-specific oligonucleotide, was used to synthesize first-strand cDNA from all RNA. Following uracil-DNA glycosylase treatment, all cDNA underwent a first 18-cycle PCR with the universal primers M1SS and BC2_uni_R. The original pipeline was this. For normalization, 1 million high-quality reads were randomly selected from each sample, with every read carrying a distinct molecular identifier. Instead of being binned into consensus sequences, reads with shared molecular identifiers were discarded. MiTCR, run with a Q25 quality threshold and the strictest error-elimination algorithm, handled CDR3 identification, clonotype clustering and error correction. A nonparametric unseen species model with Euler transformation was used to estimate lower-bound total TCR beta diversity. TCRdb handled the public reads itself, with Q25 trimming in fastp and clone calling in MiXCR, and kept productive beta chains. Records with the same CDR3 protein are collapsed into one entry carrying the most frequent genes and DNA. TCRdb's processing, not the authors', yielded these V and J calls. For this sample there are about 620,000 distinct CDR3 sequences; approximately 21% appear just once. 3.5% to 4% of the sample lies in the top ten.

With regard to this clonotype: Its antigen is unknown. The sample holds no much larger clone one base away, and base qualities are not on file.

Beyond this particular receptor, the publication reports: Observed TCR beta diversity per million T cells fell roughly linearly with age, and a significant reduction was already apparent by age about 36. Compared with the aged group, more naive CD4+ T cells, fewer expanded clones and increased TCR diversity were shown by the long-lived group, suggesting age selection. A strong correlation was found between observed TCR beta diversity and the percentage of naive T cells measured by flow cytometry. Because donor CMV infection status was unknown, age-related changes in expanded clonotypes were potentially confounded. Because profiling used bulk unsorted PBMCs, naive and antigen-experienced compartments could not be compared conclusively. Estimates of total diversity based on one million sequenced T cells were regarded as lower bounds and as underestimates.

The sequence came from a man aged 70 or older in good health. Material for sequencing was blood. Recombination linked TRBV2 to TRBJ2-2, with a tentative D call of TRBD1 or TRBD2, each matching 5 bases. The CDR3 amino acid sequence is: CASSGTFSGASNTGELFF. The DNA sequence is TGTGCCAGCAGCGGAACATTTTCCGGGGCCTCGAACACCGGGGAGCTGTTTTTT.